A single T cell receptor beta chain is shown here with its context. Sequencing was performed with immunoSEQ multiplex PCR; in TCRdb, only in-frame clones are kept and a portion is missing. This sample has over a million clones, with roughly 96% found just once. This entry is derived from a study of shared clonotypes between healthy human individuals. Deletions cut 2 bases from V and 2 bases from J, with 13 bases between. The V gene's germline CDR1 is ENHRY and CDR2 SYGVKD. The CDR3 extends over 15 amino acids. The sample taken for sequencing was naive CD4+ T cells sorted from blood. This sample's subset: CD45RA+ positively selected. The receptor was isolated from a man aged 25-40 years in good health. The J gene is TRBJ2-7, the V gene TRBV10-3; no definite D call. CDR3 DNA: TGTGCCATCAGTGAGGTTGCCAGACAAACCTACGAGCAGTACTTC. It yields the protein CAISEVARQTYEQYF.